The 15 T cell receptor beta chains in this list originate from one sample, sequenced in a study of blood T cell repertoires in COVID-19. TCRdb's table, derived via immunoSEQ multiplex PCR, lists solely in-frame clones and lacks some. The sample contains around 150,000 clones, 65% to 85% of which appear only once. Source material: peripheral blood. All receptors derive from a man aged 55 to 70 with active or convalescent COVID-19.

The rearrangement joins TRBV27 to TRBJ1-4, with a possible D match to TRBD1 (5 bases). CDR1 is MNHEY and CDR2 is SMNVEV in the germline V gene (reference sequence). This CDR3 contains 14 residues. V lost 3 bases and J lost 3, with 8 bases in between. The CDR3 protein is CASSFGGANEKLFF. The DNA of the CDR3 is TGTGCCAGCAGTTTTGGGGGGGCTAATGAAAAACTGTTTTTT.

The CDR3 sequence: CASRGAEFYTEAFF. The CDR3 DNA follows: TGTGCCAGCAGGGGGGCGGAGTTTTACACTGAAGCTTTCTTT. The genes are TRBV6-5 and TRBJ1-1; a possible D gene is TRBD1 (6 bases). The germline CDR1 and CDR2 sequences are MNHEY and SVGAGI. The CDR3 sequence is 14 residues long. V was trimmed by 6 bases and J by 3 bases, leaving 14 bases between them.

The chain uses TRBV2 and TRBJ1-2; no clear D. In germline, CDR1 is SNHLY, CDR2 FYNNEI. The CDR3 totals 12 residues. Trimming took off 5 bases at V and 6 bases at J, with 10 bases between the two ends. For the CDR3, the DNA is TGTGCCAGCAGTCAGATGGGAGATGGCTACACCTTC. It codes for CASSQMGDGYTF.

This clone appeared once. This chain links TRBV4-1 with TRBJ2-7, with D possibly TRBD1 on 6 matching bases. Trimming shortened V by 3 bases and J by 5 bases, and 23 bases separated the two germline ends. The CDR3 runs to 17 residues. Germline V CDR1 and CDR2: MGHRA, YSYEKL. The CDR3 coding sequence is TGCGCCAGCAGCCAGTATGCCGGGACACCACAGCCCCACGAGCAGTACTTC. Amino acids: CASSQYAGTPQPHEQYF.

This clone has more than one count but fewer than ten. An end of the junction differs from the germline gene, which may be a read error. CDR3 residues: CASSDPGEGGKRF. In nucleotides, the CDR3 is TGCGCCAGCAGTGATCCAGGGGAGGGTGGAAAGCGGTTT. The rearrangement uses TRBV10-2 and TRBJ2-3, with TRBD2 as a possible D gene (7 bases). The CDR3 totals 13 residues. Germline CDR1 and CDR2: WSHSY and SAAADI.

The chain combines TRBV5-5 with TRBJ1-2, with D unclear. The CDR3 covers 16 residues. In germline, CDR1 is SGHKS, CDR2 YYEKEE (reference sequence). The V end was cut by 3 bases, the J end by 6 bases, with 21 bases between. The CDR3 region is CASSSIPSGNPNGYTF. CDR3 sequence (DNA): TGTGCCAGCAGCTCAATTCCTTCGGGTAACCCGAATGGCTACACCTTC.

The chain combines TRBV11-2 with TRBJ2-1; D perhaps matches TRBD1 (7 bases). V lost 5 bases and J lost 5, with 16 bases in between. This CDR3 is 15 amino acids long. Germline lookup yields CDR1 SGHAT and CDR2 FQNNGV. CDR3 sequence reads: CASSQLGGGDNEQFF. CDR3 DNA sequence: TGTGCCAGCAGCCAACTAGGGGGCGGGGACAATGAGCAGTTCTTC.

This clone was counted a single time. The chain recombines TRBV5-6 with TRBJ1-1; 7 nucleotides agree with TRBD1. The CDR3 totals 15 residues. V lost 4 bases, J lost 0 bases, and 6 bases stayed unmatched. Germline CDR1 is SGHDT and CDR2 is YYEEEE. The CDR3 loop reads CASSARTGLNTEAFF. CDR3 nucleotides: TGTGCCAGCAGCGCCCGGACAGGATTGAACACTGAAGCTTTCTTT.

The CDR3 protein is CASSLGSGGIHEKLFF. CDR3 bases: TGTGCCAGCAGCTTGGGTTCAGGGGGCATTCATGAAAAACTGTTTTTT. The genes are TRBV5-6 and TRBJ1-4, with 8 positions matching TRBD1. The CDR3 is 16 amino acids. The trim removed 0 bases at V and 6 bases at J, leaving 7 bases unmatched. CDR1 and CDR2 from the germline V gene are SGHDT and YYEEEE.

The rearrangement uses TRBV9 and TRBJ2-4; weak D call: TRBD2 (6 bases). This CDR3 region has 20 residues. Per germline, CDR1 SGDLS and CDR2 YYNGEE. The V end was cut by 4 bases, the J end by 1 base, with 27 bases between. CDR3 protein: CASSRAPGGADSLAKNIQYF. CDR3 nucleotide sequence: TGTGCCAGCAGCCGTGCGCCGGGCGGGGCGGATAGTCTCGCCAAAAACATTCAGTACTTC. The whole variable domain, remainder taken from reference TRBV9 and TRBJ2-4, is DSGVTQTPKHLITATGQRVTLRCSPRSGDLSVYWYQQSLDQGLQFLIQYYNGEERAKGNILERFSAQQFPDLHSELNLSSLELGDSALYFCASSRAPGGADSLAKNIQYFGAGTRLSVL.

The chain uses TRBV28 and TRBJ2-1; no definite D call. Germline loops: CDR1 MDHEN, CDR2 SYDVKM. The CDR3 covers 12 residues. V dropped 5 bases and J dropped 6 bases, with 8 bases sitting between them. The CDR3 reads CASSSRPNEQFF. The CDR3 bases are TGTGCCAGCAGTAGCCGTCCCAATGAGCAGTTCTTC.

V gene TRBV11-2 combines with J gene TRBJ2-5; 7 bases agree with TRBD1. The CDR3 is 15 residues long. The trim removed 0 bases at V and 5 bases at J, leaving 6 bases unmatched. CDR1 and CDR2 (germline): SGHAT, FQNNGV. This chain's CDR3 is CASSLDRTGRETQYF. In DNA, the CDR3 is TGTGCCAGCAGCTTAGACCGGACAGGCAGGGAGACCCAGTACTTC. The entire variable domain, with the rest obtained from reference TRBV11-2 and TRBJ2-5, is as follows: EAGVAQSPRYKIIEKRQSVAFWCNPISGHATLYWYQQILGQGPKLLIQFQNNGVVDDSQLPKDRFSAERLKGVDSTLKIQPAKLEDSAVYLCASSLDRTGRETQYFGPGTRLLVL.

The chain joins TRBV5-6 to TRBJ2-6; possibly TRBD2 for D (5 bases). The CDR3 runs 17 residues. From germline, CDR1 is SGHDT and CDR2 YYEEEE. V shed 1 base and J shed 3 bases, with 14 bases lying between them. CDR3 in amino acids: CASSLPVLSGGANVLTF. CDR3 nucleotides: TGTGCCAGCAGCTTGCCAGTCCTGAGCGGTGGGGCCAACGTCCTGACTTTC.

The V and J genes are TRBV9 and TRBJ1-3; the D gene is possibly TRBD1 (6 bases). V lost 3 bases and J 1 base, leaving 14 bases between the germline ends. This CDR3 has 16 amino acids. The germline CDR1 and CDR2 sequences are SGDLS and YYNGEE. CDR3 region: CASSDTKGGSGNTIYF. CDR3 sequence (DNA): TGTGCCAGCAGCGATACTAAAGGGGGTTCTGGAAACACCATATATTTT. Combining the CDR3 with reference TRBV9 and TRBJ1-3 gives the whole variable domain DSGVTQTPKHLITATGQRVTLRCSPRSGDLSVYWYQQSLDQGLQFLIQYYNGEERAKGNILERFSAQQFPDLHSELNLSSLELGDSALYFCASSDTKGGSGNTIYFGEGSWLTVV.

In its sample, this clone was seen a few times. DNA for the CDR3: TGTGCCACCAGTGCCCTGGCCACCGGGGAGCTGTTTTTT. As protein: CATSALATGELFF. J is TRBJ2-2 and V is TRBV24-1; D is ambiguous. CDR1 KGHDR and CDR2 SFDVKD come from the germline V gene. Trimming stripped 5 bases from V and 4 bases from J, with 7 bases between. This CDR3 spans 13 amino acids.